The T cell receptor beta chain described here comes from a study of regulatory T cells in long-lasting Graves disease. Study-level points and caveats: Researchers examined only peripheral blood and not thyroid tissue. Among samples with persistent disease, TRBV28, TRBJ1-2 and TRBJ2-5 were favored.

Construction of TCR beta libraries relied on iRepertoire HTBI primers and on Arm-PCR targeting CDR3 regions. MiXCR was run by TCRdb on the multiplex PCR reads, yielding one entry per CDR3 protein. The data hold approximately 440,000 distinct CDR3 sequences, with about 25% observed a single time. A remark on this clonotype: Its matching antigen is unknown.

The V gene end was trimmed by 6 bases and the J gene end by 2 bases; junction bases not matched to a gene: 13. This CDR3 has 16 residues. Germline V gene sequence: CDR1 SGHTA, CDR2 FQGTGA. Time point of the sample: persistent/refractory GD, antithyroid drugs over 5 years with positive TRAb. Making the TCR library involved RNA that had been extracted from PBMCs. The sequenced sample was peripheral blood mononuclear cells (PBMCs), obtained when the disease was refractory, from a patient treated with antithyroid drugs. The chain uses TRBV7-3 and TRBJ2-7; 7 bases fit TRBD2. The receptor was isolated from a female donor with Graves disease. CDR3 sequence: CASSHGAGALTYEQYF. The CDR3 nucleotides are TGTGCCAGCAGTCACGGGGCGGGAGCCCTTACCTACGAGCAGTACTTC. The variable domain in full, with the rest retrieved from reference TRBV7-3 and TRBJ2-7, is GAGVSQTPSNKVTEKGKYVELRCDPISGHTALYWYRQSLGQGPEFLIYFQGTGAADDSGLPNDRFFAVRPEGSVSTLKIQRTERGDSAVYLCASSHGAGALTYEQYFGPGTRLTVT.